The 4 T cell receptor beta chains given below trace back to one sample, sequenced in a study of T cell responses to AZD1222 COVID-19 vaccine (dated by TCRdb to about 2021). The sample's time point, from its label and the paper: baseline before first vaccination. Library creation used the immunoSEQ multiplex PCR assay. TCRdb took over this immuneACCESS table, retaining in-frame rearrangements with V and J assigned. Such tables are incomplete; in checked studies, under half of the missing clones stem from an unresolved V gene, and the remainder is unexplained. This sample gives 100,000 to 150,000 clones in total; about 87% of them show up just once. Clones ranked in the top ten supply about 5.6% of the sample. Sequenced here: peripheral blood, sampled on day 0 of AZD1222 vaccination. These receptor sequences come from an adult in good health.

The gene calls are TRBV7-9 and TRBJ1-1, with D unresolved. Deletions cut 4 bases from V and 3 bases from J, with 12 bases between. Looked up from germline, CDR1 is SEHNR and CDR2 is FQNEAQ (reference sequence). This CDR3 spans 14 amino acids. The CDR3 here is CASSSTRAYTEAFF. The CDR3 nucleotides read TGTGCCAGCAGCTCGACACGGGCGTACACTGAAGCTTTCTTT.

This CDR3 is CAWSVNGNQPQHF. CDR3 bases: TGTGCCTGGAGTGTAAATGGCAATCAGCCCCAGCATTTT. The chain carries TRBV30 and TRBJ1-5; no definite D call. Germline CDR1 GTSNPN, CDR2 SVGIG (reference sequence). The CDR3 is 13 residues long. The ends were cut back, 0 bases at V and 2 bases at J, with 5 bases in the middle. The whole variable domain, remainder taken from reference TRBV30 and TRBJ1-5, is SQTIHQWPATLVQPVGSPLSLECTVEGTSNPNLYWYRQAAGRGLQLLFYSVGIGQISSEVPQNLSASRPQDRQFILSSKKLLLSDSGFYLCAWSVNGNQPQHFGDGTRLSIL.

The chain combines TRBV10-3 with TRBJ1-6; D uncertain. Trimming removed 2 bases from V and 6 bases from J, with 8 bases in between. The CDR3 length is 14 residues. Germline CDR1 is ENHRY and CDR2 is SYGVKD. The CDR3 DNA reads TGTGCCATCAGTGAGGGAGGGATTAATTCACCCCTCCACTTT. This sequence encodes CAISEGGINSPLHF.

This chain connects TRBV29-1 to TRBJ1-3; D perhaps matches TRBD1 (5 bases). The ends were cut back, 4 bases at V and 4 bases at J, with 8 bases in the middle. This CDR3 region has 12 residues. CDR1 is SQVTM, CDR2 ANQGSEA, per germline. CDR3 amino acids: CSVARDGNTIYF. As DNA, the CDR3 is TGCAGCGTTGCCAGGGACGGAAACACCATATATTTT. The variable domain in full, with the rest retrieved from reference TRBV29-1 and TRBJ1-3, is SAVISQKPSRDICQRGTSLTIQCQVDSQVTMMFWYRQQPGQSLTLIATANQGSEATYESGFVIDKFPISRPNLTFSTLTVSNMSPEDSSIYLCSVARDGNTIYFGEGSWLTVV.